This T cell receptor beta chain was sequenced during a study of T cell changes during pregnancy in multiple sclerosis. The CDR3 is 12 residues long. V was pared by 7 bases and J by 2 bases, with 9 bases between. Germline CDR1 reads SNHLY; CDR2 reads FYNNEI. Repertoires were generated with immunoSEQ multiplex PCR, while TCRdb's copy carries only in-frame clones and drops some. Of about 54,000 clones listed, around 90% are singletons. The material was CD4+ T cells from peripheral blood mononuclear cells, obtained in the first trimester of pregnancy. The origin of this receptor is a female donor with multiple sclerosis, enrolled in a pregnancy study. The chain combines TRBV2 with TRBJ2-7; D is perhaps TRBD1 (6 bases). CDR3 amino acids: CASMAGAYEQYF. DNA for the CDR3: TGTGCCAGCATGGCAGGGGCCTACGAGCAGTACTTC.